The clone carrying this T cell receptor beta chain was picked up a small number of times. The data were obtained in a study of T cell changes during pregnancy in multiple sclerosis. The repertoire was sequenced with immunoSEQ multiplex PCR; TCRdb's copy has only in-frame clones and lacks some. The sample lists 25,000 to 35,000 clones; 89% were seen once. The sequencing here drew on CD8+ T cells from peripheral blood mononuclear cells, taken in the first trimester of pregnancy. This receptor was identified in a female donor with multiple sclerosis, enrolled in a pregnancy study.

The CDR3 reads CASSTGQGMKYGYTF. The CDR3 DNA sequence: TGTGCCAGCAGTACCGGACAGGGGATGAAGTATGGCTACACCTTC. The V call is TRBV2, the J call TRBJ1-2, with 9 bases that match TRBD1. Germline CDR1 reads SNHLY; CDR2 reads FYNNEI. J gave up 5 bases and V 5 bases, and 9 bases lay outside the gene matches. The CDR3 is made up of 15 amino acids. The full variable domain, with the rest looked up from reference TRBV2 and TRBJ1-2, is EPEVTQTPSHQVTQMGQEVILRCVPISNHLYFYWYRQILGQKVEFLVSFYNNEISEKSEIFDDQFSVERPDGSNFTLKIRSTKLEDSAMYFCASSTGQGMKYGYTFGSGTRLTVV.